A selection of T cell receptor beta chains follows, all from one sample in a study of cytotoxic CD8 clonotypes in ibrutinib-treated CLL. The data were produced by immunoSEQ multiplex PCR, yet TCRdb's version contains in-frame clones alone and is incomplete. The repertoire consists of 200,000 to 250,000 clones, with approximately 79% occurring once and the leading ten covering more than 9.5%. Sample: PBMCs, taken after 12 months of ibrutinib treatment. All receptors come from a human donor with chronic lymphocytic leukemia. The CDR3 runs from the conserved cysteine through the conserved F or W. The D gene is left open where the match is weak. A clone size is listed for some rows: how often the clone was seen (once, few, many), or a class if it is expanded.

D: -; V: TRBV11-2; size: -; J: TRBJ1-2; CDR3: CASSTSQDIYGYTF; DNA: TGTGCCAGCAGCACAAGCCAGGATATCTATGGCTACACCTTC
D: TRBD1; V: TRBV5-1; size: -; J: TRBJ1-1; CDR3: CASSRGTEDTEAFF; DNA: TGCGCCAGCAGCCGCGGGACAGAGGACACTGAAGCTTTCTTT
D: -; V: TRBV5-3; size: -; J: TRBJ2-7; CDR3: CARSLDSAKDYEQYF; DNA: TGTGCCAGAAGCCTGGATTCAGCGAAGGACTACGAGCAGTACTTC
D: -; V: TRBV5-1; size: -; J: TRBJ2-5; CDR3: CASSLEGRPWETQYF; DNA: TGCGCCAGCAGCTTGGAAGGCAGGCCCTGGGAGACCCAGTACTTC
D: -; V: TRBV7-9; size: -; J: TRBJ1-4; CDR3: CASSHELGAGEKLFF; DNA: TGTGCCAGCAGCCACGAATTGGGCGCTGGGGAAAAACTGTTTTTT
D: -; V: TRBV28; size: -; J: TRBJ1-2; CDR3: CAYAGSMDYGYTF; DNA: TGTGCCTACGCAGGGAGCATGGACTATGGCTACACCTTC
D: -; V: TRBV12-5; size: -; J: TRBJ1-5; CDR3: CASGLSDSNQPQHF; DNA: TGTGCTAGTGGTTTGTCGGATAGCAATCAGCCCCAGCATTTT
D: TRBD2; V: TRBV6-4; size: many; J: TRBJ2-1; CDR3: CASSRWEGFQNEQFF; DNA: TGTGCCAGCAGCCGGTGGGAGGGTTTCCAAAATGAGCAGTTCTTC
D: -; V: TRBV18; size: -; J: TRBJ2-2; CDR3: CASSPQSGELFF; DNA: TGTGCCAGCTCACCGCAGTCCGGGGAGCTGTTTTTT
D: TRBD2; V: TRBV6-5; size: -; J: TRBJ2-7; CDR3: CASSFGTSGGVYEQYF; DNA: TGTGCCAGCAGTTTTGGGACTAGCGGGGGGGTATACGAGCAGTACTTC
D: -; V: TRBV6-6; size: -; J: TRBJ1-5; CDR3: CASSTSDRTSNQPQHF; DNA: TGTGCCAGCAGTACATCCGACAGGACCAGCAATCAGCCCCAGCATTTT
D: -; V: TRBV7-2; size: -; J: TRBJ1-5; CDR3: CASSRTTWGAQHF; DNA: TGTGCCAGCAGCCGGACCACTTGGGGGGCCCAGCATTTT
D: -; V: TRBV27; size: -; J: TRBJ1-1; CDR3: CASSLPSPEAFF; DNA: TGTGCCAGCAGTCTCCCATCTCCAGAAGCTTTCTTT
D: TRBD2; V: TRBV19; size: few; J: TRBJ2-1; CDR3: CASSIRAGGRYNEQFF; DNA: TGTGCCAGTAGTATAAGAGCGGGAGGCCGATACAATGAGCAGTTCTTC
D: TRBD1; V: TRBV19; size: -; J: TRBJ2-2; CDR3: CASSMATGTNTGELFF; DNA: TGTGCCAGTAGTATGGCGACAGGGACGAACACCGGGGAGCTGTTTTTT
D: -; V: TRBV4-1; size: -; J: TRBJ2-1; CDR3: CASSQVIGTQQFF; DNA: TGCGCCAGCAGCCAAGTTATCGGGACCCAGCAGTTCTTC
D: TRBD1; V: TRBV19; size: -; J: TRBJ1-5; CDR3: CASSGETGYQPQHF; DNA: TGTGCCAGTAGTGGGGAGACAGGGTATCAGCCCCAGCATTTT
D: -; V: TRBV7-9; size: -; J: TRBJ1-3; CDR3: CASSLDPSGNTIYF; DNA: TGTGCCAGCAGCTTAGATCCTTCTGGAAACACCATATATTTT
D: -; V: TRBV11-3; size: once; J: TRBJ2-7; CDR3: CASSLGPGLSYEQYF; DNA: TGTGCCAGCAGCTTAGGTCCAGGGCTCTCCTACGAGCAGTACTTC
D: TRBD1; V: TRBV5-1; size: few; J: TRBJ1-5; CDR3: CASSLAGSGGDQPQHF; DNA: TGCGCCAGCAGCTTGGCCGGTTCAGGGGGCGATCAGCCCCAGCATTTT
D: TRBD1; V: TRBV4-1; size: -; J: TRBJ2-7; CDR3: CASSQAIAGGFYEQYF; DNA: TGCGCCAGCAGCCAAGCAATCGCAGGGGGTTTTTACGAGCAGTACTTC
D: TRBD1; V: TRBV6-1; size: -; J: TRBJ1-1; CDR3: CASKGHTGVYTEAFF; DNA: TGTGCCAGCAAGGGACATACAGGGGTGTACACTGAAGCTTTCTTT
D: -; V: TRBV14; size: -; J: TRBJ2-7; CDR3: CASSQMGIRSYEQYF; DNA: TGTGCCAGCAGCCAGATGGGGATCAGGTCCTACGAGCAGTACTTC
D: -; V: TRBV5-1; size: -; J: TRBJ2-7; CDR3: CASSLIGQSSYEQYF; DNA: TGCGCCAGCAGCTTAATAGGACAGAGCTCCTACGAGCAGTACTTC
D: -; V: TRBV9; size: -; J: TRBJ2-1; CDR3: CASSVTGVEQFF; DNA: TGTGCCAGCAGCGTAACTGGGGTAGAGCAGTTCTTC
D: -; V: TRBV5-1; size: -; J: TRBJ1-4; CDR3: CASSLAGGDEKLFF; DNA: TGCGCCAGCAGCTTGGCCGGAGGGGATGAAAAACTGTTTTTT
D: -; V: TRBV5-1; size: -; J: TRBJ2-1; CDR3: CASSLVGSYNEQFF; DNA: TGCGCCAGCAGCTTGGTCGGTTCCTACAATGAGCAGTTCTTC
D: -; V: TRBV18; size: few; J: TRBJ2-7; CDR3: CASSPAHPYEQYF; DNA: TGTGCCAGCTCACCGGCTCATCCTTACGAGCAGTACTTC
D: -; V: TRBV29-1; size: -; J: TRBJ1-2; CDR3: CSVDGIQRRNGAYGYTF; DNA: TGCAGCGTGGATGGGATTCAGAGAAGGAACGGGGCCTATGGCTACACCTTC
D: -; V: TRBV28; size: -; J: TRBJ2-2; CDR3: CASRDSPTANTGELFF; DNA: TGTGCCAGCAGGGACAGCCCGACTGCGAACACCGGGGAGCTGTTTTTT
D: TRBD2; V: TRBV7-7; size: -; J: TRBJ2-5; CDR3: CASSIGGAVETQYF; DNA: TGTGCTAGCAGCATCGGGGGGGCCGTAGAGACCCAGTACTTC
D: -; V: TRBV7-3; size: -; J: TRBJ2-3; CDR3: CASGPGGSTDTQYF; DNA: TGTGCCAGCGGCCCCGGGGGAAGCACAGATACGCAGTATTTT
D: -; V: TRBV5-1; size: -; J: TRBJ1-6; CDR3: CASSLDALRESPLHF; DNA: TGCGCCAGCAGCTTGGACGCCCTTAGGGAATCACCCCTCCACTTT
D: -; V: TRBV18; size: -; J: TRBJ2-7; CDR3: CASSPGSGQYF; DNA: TGTGCCAGCTCACCGGGTTCAGGGCAGTACTTC
D: TRBD2; V: TRBV10-3; size: -; J: TRBJ2-7; CDR3: CAISDQGRTSGGAYEQYF; DNA: TGTGCCATCAGTGACCAGGGCAGGACTAGCGGGGGGGCCTACGAGCAGTACTTC
D: -; V: TRBV7-2; size: -; J: TRBJ2-7; CDR3: CASSPGPYYEQYF; DNA: TGTGCCAGCAGCCCCGGACCGTACTACGAGCAGTACTTC
D: TRBD2; V: TRBV5-1; size: -; J: TRBJ2-3; CDR3: CASTLGEGTDTQYF; DNA: TGCGCCAGCACCTTAGGGGAGGGGACAGATACGCAGTATTTT
D: -; V: TRBV29-1; size: -; J: TRBJ2-2; CDR3: CSVNPAGITGELFF; DNA: TGCAGCGTTAACCCGGCGGGAATTACCGGGGAGCTGTTTTTT
D: -; V: TRBV27; size: -; J: TRBJ2-7; CDR3: CASSLSAVPGEQYF; DNA: TGTGCCAGCAGTTTATCCGCAGTTCCAGGGGAGCAGTACTTC
D: TRBD1; V: TRBV6-1; size: -; J: TRBJ1-2; CDR3: CASSQGGGYTF; DNA: TGTGCCAGCAGCCAGGGGGGCGGCTACACCTTC
D: -; V: TRBV7-2; size: -; J: TRBJ1-5; CDR3: CASSLGQGNQPQHF; DNA: TGTGCCAGCAGCTTAGGGCAGGGGAACCAGCCCCAGCATTTT
D: TRBD1; V: TRBV7-6; size: -; J: TRBJ1-2; CDR3: CASSPIRQGDRENYGYTF; DNA: TGTGCCAGCAGCCCGATTCGACAGGGGGACCGCGAAAACTATGGCTACACCTTC
D: -; V: TRBV19; size: -; J: TRBJ2-7; CDR3: CASSTPTSYEQYF; DNA: TGTGCCAGTTCGACCCCTACCTCCTACGAGCAGTACTTC
D: TRBD1; V: TRBV18; size: once; J: TRBJ2-3; CDR3: CASSPRDRNTDTQYF; DNA: TGTGCCAGCTCACCCAGGGACAGGAACACAGATACGCAGTATTTT